One and the same sample provided the 32 T cell receptor beta chains below, sequenced in a study of read filtering for tumor transcriptome and immune sequencing. The library was built from roughly 400 ng RNA with molecular barcoded adaptors for alpha/delta and beta/gamma chains. TCRdb re-called the reads through MiXCR, storing one row per CDR3 protein. The profile shows some 46,000 distinct CDR3 sequences, about an eighth of them singletons. Sequenced: a population of CD138-negative cells sorted from bone marrow. The receptors here all came from a donor aged 40 or older with multiple myeloma.

Turning to this clonotype: The germline gene is not matched at one end of the junction; a read error may be the cause. V gene TRBV5-5 combines with J gene TRBJ2-1, with TRBD2 matching over 8 bases. There are 18 residues in the CDR3. In germline, CDR1 is SGHKS, CDR2 YYEKEE (reference sequence). As DNA, the CDR3 is TGTGTCAGCAGCTTGGGAAGGCAATCGCGGGAGGTCAGCAATGAGCAGTTCTTC. Translation gives CVSSLGRQSREVSNEQFF.

With regard to this clonotype: A far larger clone is just one base off, so this is likely a read error. The chain uses TRBV4-3 and TRBJ2-7; 10 bases line up with TRBD2. Trimming at V came to 4 bases and at J to 7 bases, leaving 13 bases not matched to a gene. CDR1 and CDR2 (germline): LGHNA, YSLEER. This CDR3 is 16 amino acids long. CDR3 region: CASSPSLAGVYNEQYF. CDR3 nucleotides: TGCGCCAGCAGCCCCTCCCTAGCGGGAGTCTACAATGAGCAGTACTTC.

In this sample, this clonotype turned up a few times. One junction end disagrees with the germline gene, perhaps due to a read error. The V and J genes are TRBV4-1 and TRBJ1-2; D unresolved. This CDR3 is built from 13 residues. Germline lookup yields CDR1 MGHRA and CDR2 YSYEKL. CDR3 residues: CDSSQETETGYTF. For the CDR3, the DNA is TGCGACAGCAGCCAAGAAACAGAGACTGGCTACACCTTC.

This clonotype was recorded many times. This chain uses TRBV7-2 with TRBJ2-2; D perhaps matches TRBD1 (6 bases). Looked up from germline, CDR1 is SGHTA and CDR2 is FQGNSA. The V end was cut by 3 bases, the J end by 2 bases, with 19 bases between. CDR3 length: 18 residues. The CDR3 region has the DNA TGTGCCAGCAGCTTGGTGAAACAGGGATGGGTTAACACCGGGGAGCTGTTTTTT. This sequence encodes CASSLVKQGWVNTGELFF.

This clonotype was counted many times. The chain uses TRBV5-1 and TRBJ2-5; possible D gene TRBD1, 6 bases. V gave up 2 bases and J gave up 5 bases, with 16 bases separating them. The germline V gene has CDR1 SGHRS and CDR2 YFSETQ. This CDR3 comprises 15 residues. CDR3 sequence: CASSFRQDNPETQYF. The CDR3 DNA sequence: TGCGCCAGCAGCTTCCGACAGGACAACCCGGAGACCCAGTACTTC. Full variable domain (remainder filled in from reference TRBV5-1 and TRBJ2-5): KAGVTQTPRYLIKTRGQQVTLSCSPISGHRSVSWYQQTPGQGLQFLFEYFSETQRNKGNFPGRFSGRQFSNSRSEMNVSTLELGDSALYLCASSFRQDNPETQYFGPGTRLLVL.

This clonotype appeared many times. V gene TRBV7-9 combines with J gene TRBJ1-5; 9 bases align to TRBD1. The CDR3 sequence is 15 residues long. CDR1 is SEHNR and CDR2 is FQNEAQ in the germline V gene (reference sequence). Trimming took 5 bases from V and 6 from J; bases not matched to a gene: 8. CDR3 bases: TGTGCCAGCAGCCCACCGGGACAGGGATCTCAGCCCCAGCATTTT. This translates into CASSPPGQGSQPQHF. The entire variable domain, with the rest obtained from reference TRBV7-9 and TRBJ1-5, is as follows: DTGVSQNPRHKITKRGQNVTFRCDPISEHNRLYWYRQTLGQGPEFLTYFQNEAQLEKSRLLSDRFSAERPKGSFSTLEIQRTEQGDSAMYLCASSPPGQGSQPQHFGDGTRLSIL.

This chain joins TRBV6-2 or TRBV6-3 and TRBJ1-5, with 7 bases aligning to TRBD1. V dropped 0 bases and J dropped 1; count of bases not matched to a gene: 9. Germline V lookup: CDR1 MNHEY, CDR2 SVGEGT. This CDR3 region has 18 residues. The CDR3 is CASSYSYRGRSSNQPQHF. CDR3 DNA sequence: TGTGCCAGCAGTTACTCGTACAGGGGAAGGTCAAGCAATCAGCCCCAGCATTTT.

This clonotype was detected once. A read error is the likely source, as a far larger clone sits one nucleotide away. The CDR3 coding sequence is TGTGCCAGCAGTTTAGTAGGCGGGAGTGGCACAGATACGCAGTATTTT. This sequence encodes CASSLVGGSGTDTQYF. V is TRBV12-3 or TRBV12-4 and J is TRBJ2-3; 7 bases agree with TRBD2. J lost 1 base, V lost 1 base, and 5 bases had no gene match. This CDR3 spans 16 amino acids.

This clonotype has at least ten counts. The chain employs TRBV10-3 and TRBJ2-1; D not resolved. Trimming removed 6 bases from V and 4 bases from J, with 31 bases in between. This CDR3 contains 20 residues. Germline values: CDR1 ENHRY, CDR2 SYGVKD. The CDR3 reads CAIRAGIGPRKTQKYNEQFF. The CDR3 DNA sequence: TGTGCCATCAGGGCTGGGATAGGACCCCGCAAAACCCAAAAATACAATGAGCAGTTCTTC.

By share, this clonotype counts as medium-sized. The rearrangement links TRBV29-1 to TRBJ2-1; D is unclear. Germline V lookup: CDR1 SQVTM, CDR2 ANQGSEA. This CDR3 region has 11 residues. V was clipped by 6 bases and J by 4 bases, with 7 bases between them. This chain's CDR3 is CSVGLYNEQFF. The CDR3 DNA follows: TGCAGCGTCGGGCTATACAATGAGCAGTTCTTC.

This clonotype was observed many times. The chain carries TRBV7-8 and TRBJ2-5; 10 nucleotides match TRBD1. The CDR3 covers 14 residues. Trimming removed 6 bases from V and 10 bases from J; junction bases left unmatched: 11. The germline V gene has CDR1 SGHVS and CDR2 FQNEAQ. The CDR3 DNA follows: TGTGCCAGCAGTATTGAACCGGGACAGGGGTACCAGTACTTC. Encoded protein: CASSIEPGQGYQYF. The full variable domain, completed using reference TRBV7-8 and TRBJ2-5, is GAGVSQSPRYKVAKRGQDVALRCDPISGHVSLFWYQQALGQGPEFLTYFQNEAQLDKSGLPSDRFFAERPEGSVSTLKIQRTQQEDSAVYLCASSIEPGQGYQYFGPGTRLLVL.

There are many counts of this clonotype. V and J are TRBV5-1 and TRBJ2-1; 15 bases match TRBD2. The ends lost 4 bases at V and 5 bases at J; junction bases unmatched: 10. The CDR3 consists of 18 residues. Germline lookup yields CDR1 SGHRS and CDR2 YFSETQ. The CDR3 sequence is CASSLFPGTSGRHNEQFF. The DNA for the CDR3 is TGCGCCAGCAGCCTATTCCCGGGGACTAGCGGGAGGCACAATGAGCAGTTCTTC.

The table lists this clonotype with many counts. This chain joins TRBV7-2 and TRBJ2-3; the match to TRBD1 covers 7 bases. Germline V CDR1 and CDR2: SGHTA, FQGNSA. The CDR3 is made up of 14 amino acids. V lost 3 bases and J lost 6; bases outside the gene matches: 6. The CDR3 DNA reads TGTGCCAGCAGCTTTGGACAGGCGGCTGATACGCAGTATTTT. It codes for CASSFGQAADTQYF.

This clonotype was observed at least ten times. The J gene is TRBJ2-7, the V gene TRBV6-6; D is perhaps TRBD1 or TRBD2 (5 bases each). Germline-derived CDR1 and CDR2 are MNHNY and SVGAGI (reference sequence). Trimming took 6 bases from V and 5 from J, leaving 17 bases between them. CDR3 size: 14 residues. The CDR3 is CASSKTEFGDEQYF. The DNA for the CDR3 is TGTGCCAGCAGCAAGACAGAGTTCGGGGACGAGCAGTACTTC.

Note on this clonotype: At one of its ends the junction is not consistent with the germline gene, which may arise from a read error. The chain employs TRBV7-2 and TRBJ2-1; D uncertain. The germline V gene has CDR1 SGHTA and CDR2 FQGNSA. This CDR3 is built from 12 residues. CDR3 nucleotide sequence: TGTGTCAGCAGCTGGGATGGGAATGAGCAGCTCTTC. This gives the protein CVSSWDGNEQLF.

The sample holds a few counts of this clonotype. J is TRBJ1-3 and V is TRBV4-1; no reliable D call. Germline V gives CDR1 MGHRA, CDR2 YSYEKL. Trimming took off 4 bases at V and 3 bases at J, with 16 bases between the two ends. The length of the CDR3 is 16 residues. This CDR3 reads CASSPPKGGLGNTIYF. The CDR3 DNA follows: TGCGCCAGCAGCCCGCCTAAGGGAGGGCTTGGAAACACCATATATTTT.

This clonotype was seen many times. This sequence joins TRBV7-8 and TRBJ2-1, with 13 positions matching TRBD2. The V and J ends lost 9 bases and 8 bases, in that order; junction bases with no gene match: 4. The CDR3 consists of 13 residues. Germline values: CDR1 SGHVS, CDR2 FQNEAQ. CDR3: CASGTSGNYEQFF. CDR3 bases: TGTGCCAGTGGGACTAGCGGGAACTATGAGCAGTTCTTC.

This clonotype was recorded at least ten times. The CDR3 DNA reads as TGTGCCAGTAGTTTGAGGGTCACAGGCAATCAGCCCCAGCATTTT. Residues: CASSLRVTGNQPQHF. V and J are TRBV19 and TRBJ1-5; no definite D call. The CDR3 sequence is 15 residues long. Germline CDR1 reads LNHDA; CDR2 reads SQIVND (reference sequence). V was shortened by 5 bases and J by 2 bases, with 13 bases between the two germline ends.

The sample holds many counts of this clonotype. This chain links TRBV7-8 with TRBJ1-1; TRBD1 is a possible D gene (5 bases). V lost 7 bases to trimming and J lost 6 bases, with 18 bases between them. Germline loops: CDR1 SGHVS, CDR2 FQNEAQ. CDR3 size: 14 residues. The CDR3 here is CASKAWVRGSEAFF. CDR3 bases: TGTGCCAGCAAGGCCTGGGTGAGGGGCTCTGAAGCTTTCTTT.

This clonotype was counted ten times or more. The rearrangement joins TRBV6-5 to TRBJ2-3; 12 bases match TRBD2. V lost 5 bases and J lost 5; bases outside the gene matches: 5. Germline-derived CDR1 and CDR2 are MNHEY and SVGAGI. This CDR3 region has 15 residues. The CDR3 region has the DNA TGTGCCAGCAGTAACGGGACTAGCGGGCGAGATACGCAGTATTTT. Protein sequence: CASSNGTSGRDTQYF.

This clonotype was observed many times. CDR3 DNA: TGCAGTGCTAGTCCGGCAGGTAATCAGCCCCAGCATTTT. Translation gives CSASPAGNQPQHF. This sequence joins TRBV20-1 and TRBJ1-5; D not resolved. Trimming pared 3 bases from V and 4 bases from J, leaving 10 bases between. The CDR3 length is 13 residues. Germline CDR1 and CDR2: DFQATT and SNEGSKA (reference sequence).

Worth noting for this clonotype: Being one base from a much bigger clone, this may be a read error. The gene calls are TRBV20-1 and TRBJ2-3; no firm D call. The CDR3 is made up of 13 amino acids. Germline CDR1 reads DFQATT; CDR2 reads SNEGSKA (reference sequence). The CDR3 protein is CRAPPDNTDTQYF. CDR3 nucleotide sequence: TGCAGGGCGCCTCCCGACAACACAGATACGCAGTATTTT.

This clonotype showed up many times. The rearrangement links TRBV3-1 to TRBJ2-7; D perhaps matches TRBD2 (5 bases). Deletions cut 1 base from V and 5 bases from J, with 12 bases between. The germline V gene encodes CDR1 LGHDT and CDR2 YNNKEL (reference sequence). The length of the CDR3 is 14 residues. CDR3 DNA sequence: TGTGCCAGCAGCCAAGCGCTAGCTGCCCACGAGCAGTACTTC. This codes for CASSQALAAHEQYF.

This clonotype was counted many times. The rearrangement joins TRBV7-2 to TRBJ2-7, with a possible D match to TRBD2 (5 bases). V shed 2 bases and J shed 2 bases, with 13 bases lying between them. The CDR3 is 15 amino acids. Germline V CDR1 and CDR2: SGHTA, FQGNSA. The CDR3 DNA is TGTGCCAGCAGCTTACAAAGTACGGGAACCTACGAGCAGTACTTC. Protein product: CASSLQSTGTYEQYF. Drawing the rest from reference TRBV7-2 and TRBJ2-7, the complete variable domain is GAGVSQSPSNKVTEKGKDVELRCDPISGHTALYWYRQSLGQGLEFLIYFQGNSAPDKSGLPSDRFSAERTGGSVSTLTIQRTQQEDSAVYLCASSLQSTGTYEQYFGPGTRLTVT.

The chain couples TRBV6-5 to TRBJ2-1; TRBD2 aligns across 7 bases. The ends lost 6 bases at V and 7 bases at J; junction bases unmatched: 15. This CDR3 region has 16 residues. Germline loops: CDR1 MNHEY, CDR2 SVGAGI. The CDR3, as DNA: TGTGCCAGCAGCACTACTAGCGTGAGGGCCACAAATGAGCAGTTCTTC. Its protein product is CASSTTSVRATNEQFF.

There are many counts of this clonotype. The chain couples TRBV11-1 to TRBJ2-3; possibly TRBD2 for D (6 bases). Germline V CDR1 and CDR2: SGHAT, FQDESV (reference sequence). The CDR3 has 16 amino acids. Trimming pared 2 bases from V and 6 bases from J, leaving 18 bases between. Written as DNA, the CDR3 is TGTGCCAGCAGCTTACCCGTGGTCGCGGGGAGGGATACGCAGTATTTT. It encodes CASSLPVVAGRDTQYF.

This clonotype was picked up a small number of times. Being one base from a much bigger clone, this may be a read error. The chain recombines TRBV18 with TRBJ1-2; D remains unclear. Germline V CDR1 and CDR2: KGHSH, LQKENI. This CDR3 comprises 17 residues. In DNA form, the CDR3 reads TGTGCCAGCCCACCCAATTTCGGCAGGTCCCAAAACTATGGCTACACCTTC. Protein product: CASPPNFGRSQNYGYTF.

This clonotype was observed at least ten times. The chain combines TRBV20-1 with TRBJ1-6; 10 positions agree with TRBD1. V shed 5 bases and J 7 bases; nucleotides not matched to a gene: 8. Germline V gene sequence: CDR1 DFQATT, CDR2 SNEGSKA (reference sequence). The CDR3 has 15 residues. The CDR3 reads CSAGWTGGANSPLHF. The CDR3 bases are TGCAGTGCTGGCTGGACAGGGGGAGCAAATTCACCCCTCCACTTT.

By share, this clonotype counts as medium-sized. V and J are TRBV3-1 and TRBJ2-1; possible D gene TRBD2, 5 bases. Germline loops: CDR1 LGHDT, CDR2 YNNKEL (reference sequence). The CDR3 runs 15 residues. V was trimmed by 1 base and J by 5 bases, leaving 12 bases between them. The CDR3 bases are TGTGCCAGCAGCCAAGGGCCCTCCGGGAACAATGAGCAGTTCTTC. Translated: CASSQGPSGNNEQFF.

This clonotype appeared many times. The V and J genes are TRBV2 and TRBJ1-5, with D perhaps matching TRBD1 (5 bases). The CDR3 is made up of 14 amino acids. V was clipped by 6 bases and J by 2 bases, with 11 bases between them. Germline loops: CDR1 SNHLY, CDR2 FYNNEI. The DNA of the CDR3 is TGTGCCAGCAGCGGGGCGTTGGGCAATCAGCCCCAGCATTTT. Translated: CASSGALGNQPQHF.

This chain joins TRBV20-1 and TRBJ2-3; D might be TRBD2 (6 bases). The CDR3 has 14 residues. V gave up 6 bases and J gave up 1 base, with 14 bases separating them. Germline V gene data show CDR1 as DFQATT and CDR2 as SNEGSKA (reference sequence). CDR3 nucleotides: TGCAGTGCGGACCCGGAGGGTGGCACAGATACGCAGTATTTT. Translating it yields CSADPEGGTDTQYF.

On this clonotype itself: Because it lacks the conserved phenylalanine or tryptophan at the end, this CDR3 is likely a read error. V usage is TRBV19 and J usage is TRBJ2-2, with D perhaps TRBD1 (5 bases). The CDR3 sequence is 14 residues long. Looked up from germline, CDR1 is LNHDA and CDR2 is SQIVND (reference sequence). Trimming removed 2 bases from V and 3 bases from J, with 7 bases in between. The CDR3 DNA follows: TGTGCCAGTAGTATACAACAGGACACCGGGGAGCTGTTTCTT. Protein product: CASSIQQDTGELFL.